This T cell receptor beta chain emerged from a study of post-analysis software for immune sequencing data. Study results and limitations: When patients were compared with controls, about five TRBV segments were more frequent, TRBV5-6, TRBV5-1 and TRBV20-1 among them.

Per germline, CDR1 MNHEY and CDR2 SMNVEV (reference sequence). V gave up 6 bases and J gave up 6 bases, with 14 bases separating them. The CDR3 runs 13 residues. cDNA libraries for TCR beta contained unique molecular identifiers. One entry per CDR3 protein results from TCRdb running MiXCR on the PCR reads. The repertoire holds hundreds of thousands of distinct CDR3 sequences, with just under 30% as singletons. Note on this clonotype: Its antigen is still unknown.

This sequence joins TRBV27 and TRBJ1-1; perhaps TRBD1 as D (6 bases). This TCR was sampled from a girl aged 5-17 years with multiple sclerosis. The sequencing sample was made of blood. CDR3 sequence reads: CASSRGRGAEAFF. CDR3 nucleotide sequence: TGTGCCAGCAGCAGGGGAAGAGGAGCTGAAGCTTTCTTT.